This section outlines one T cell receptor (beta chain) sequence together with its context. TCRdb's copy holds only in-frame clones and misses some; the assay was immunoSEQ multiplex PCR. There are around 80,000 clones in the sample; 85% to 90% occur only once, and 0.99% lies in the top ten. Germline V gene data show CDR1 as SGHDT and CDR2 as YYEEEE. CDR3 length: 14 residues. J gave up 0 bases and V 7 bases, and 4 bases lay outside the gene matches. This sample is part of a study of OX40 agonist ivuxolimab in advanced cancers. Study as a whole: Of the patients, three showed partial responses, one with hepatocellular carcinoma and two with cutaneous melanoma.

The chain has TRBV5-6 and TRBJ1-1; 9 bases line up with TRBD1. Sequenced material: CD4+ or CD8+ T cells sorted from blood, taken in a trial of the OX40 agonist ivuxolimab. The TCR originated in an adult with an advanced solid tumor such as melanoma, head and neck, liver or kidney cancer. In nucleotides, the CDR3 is TGTGCCAGCTATGGACAGGGGATGAACACTGAAGCTTTCTTT. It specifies CASYGQGMNTEAFF. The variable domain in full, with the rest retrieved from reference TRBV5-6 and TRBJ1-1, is DAGVTQSPTHLIKTRGQQVTLRCSPKSGHDTVSWYQQALGQGPQFIFQYYEEEERQRGNFPDRFSGHQFPNYSSELNVNALLLGDSALYLCASYGQGMNTEAFFGQGTRLTVV.